This TCR beta chain was recovered during a study of blood T cells in healthy people across ages. This clonotype has just a few counts. This CDR3 is 13 amino acids long. The V end lost 0 bases, the J end lost 10 bases, and 12 bases lay between the germline ends. With a J-beta primer mix and a sample-barcoded 5' primer, a second PCR ran about 6 to 11 cycles. TCRdb re-called the 5' RACE reads through MiXCR, storing one row per CDR3 protein. Seen here are around 1,500,000 distinct CDR3 sequences, approximately 28% observed once, and the top ten hold 6.5% to 8.5%. Sequences were obtained from blood. The chain carries TRBV12-3 or TRBV12-4 and TRBJ1-1; the D is unclear. The sequence came from a woman in her 30s in good health. The CDR3 is CASSLARQRGAFF. The CDR3 coding sequence is TGTGCCAGCAGTTTAGCTCGTCAACGGGGAGCTTTCTTT.